This TCR beta chain comes out of a study of lymphopenia after photon versus proton radiotherapy. Notes on this clone: The antigen remains unidentified.

Profiling relied on immunoSEQ multiplex PCR, and the TCRdb table lists in-frame clones only, not all of them. The table includes roughly 25,000 clones, approximately 86% detected once. Points from the study as a whole: Authors raise, but do not show, better survival with proton therapy. In patients who died, overall survival fell as post-nadir TCR diversity dropped more.

This TCR derives from a man aged 45-60 years with gastric cancer. The sample in question was peripheral blood, obtained from a patient treated with photon-based radiotherapy.

CDR3 DNA sequence: TGTGCCAGTAGTATAGCCTTTAGCTATGGCTACACCTTC. Protein sequence: CASSIAFSYGYTF. The gene calls are TRBV19 and TRBJ1-2; no firm D call. The CDR3 covers 13 residues. V shed 1 base and J shed 4 bases, with 7 bases lying between them. Germline CDR1 reads LNHDA; CDR2 reads SQIVND (reference sequence).